The 30 T cell receptor beta chains listed next were all sequenced from one sample in a study of cytomegalovirus exposure and HLA in healthy donors (dated by TCRdb to about 2017). The method behind the library was the immunoSEQ multiplex PCR assay. The multiplex PCR relied on a mix of 60 forward primers for TCR Vbeta segments and 13 reverse primers for TCR Jbeta segments. In TCRdb, the immuneACCESS table is reduced to in-frame sequences with V and J assigned. These tables do not hold every clone; where another copy was compared, an unresolved V gene accounts for under half, and the others remain unexplained. This sample gives fewer than 200,000 clones in total; roughly 85% of them show up just once. In total, the top ten clones hold around 0.96% of the sample. Specimen: PBMCs. The receptors were sampled from a woman aged 45 to 65 in good health and CMV-seropositive.

The rearrangement uses TRBV2 and TRBJ2-2; D is uncertain. V was pared by 6 bases and J by 3 bases, with 2 bases between. This CDR3 has 11 residues. Looked up from germline, CDR1 is SNHLY and CDR2 is FYNNEI. CDR3 region: CASSYTGELFF. As DNA, the CDR3 is TGTGCCAGCAGCTACACCGGGGAGCTGTTTTTT.

The chain combines TRBV18 with TRBJ2-1; 8 bases match TRBD2. Germline CDR1 KGHSH, CDR2 LQKENI. J gave up 9 bases and V 8 bases, and 15 bases lay outside the gene matches. This CDR3 is built from 15 residues. The CDR3 sequence is CASASTSAGELEQFF. CDR3 bases: TGTGCCAGCGCTTCAACCTCAGCGGGGGAACTTGAGCAGTTCTTC.

This chain joins TRBV4-1 and TRBJ2-2, with D possibly being TRBD1 (5 bases). The CDR3 is 14 amino acids. V was pared by 4 bases and J by 0 bases, with 6 bases between. Per the germline V gene, CDR1 is MGHRA and CDR2 is YSYEKL. CDR3: CASSRQSNTGELFF. The CDR3 nucleotides read TGCGCCAGCAGCCGACAGTCGAACACCGGGGAGCTGTTTTTT.

The chain joins TRBV6-1 to TRBJ1-2; 8 bases are shared with TRBD1. CDR1 and CDR2 from the germline V gene are MNHNS and SASEGT. This CDR3 has 14 residues. V gave up 1 base and J gave up 10 bases; unmatched junction bases: 8. Here the CDR3 reads CASSEEGRTGTYTF. The CDR3 nucleotides are TGTGCCAGCAGTGAAGAGGGAAGGACAGGGACCTACACCTTC.

The gene calls are TRBV25-1 and TRBJ1-4; unclear D gene. The CDR3 runs 16 residues. Per germline, CDR1 MGHDK and CDR2 SYGVNS. Trimming took off 1 base at V and 5 bases at J, with 14 bases between the two ends. CDR3 sequence (DNA): TGTGCCAGCAGTGAATCTATGGCGGCAGTCAATGAAAAACTGTTTTTT. It yields the protein CASSESMAAVNEKLFF.

This chain connects TRBV27 to TRBJ1-6; 7 bases line up with TRBD1. The germline V gene has CDR1 MNHEY and CDR2 SMNVEV (reference sequence). The CDR3 runs 14 residues. Trimming took 3 bases from V and 5 from J; bases not matched to a gene: 1. CDR3 coding DNA: TGTGCCAGCAGTTTGGGGACAGATAATTCACCCCTCCACTTT. Protein sequence: CASSLGTDNSPLHF.

This clone was detected a few times. The CDR3 DNA is TGTGCCAGCAGCTTAGTTGACAGGGGTTTAATTACCAATGAGCAGTTCTTC. It encodes CASSLVDRGLITNEQFF. This rearrangement joins TRBV7-9 to TRBJ2-1; 8 nucleotides line up with TRBD1. V dropped 1 base and J dropped 6; count of bases not matched to a gene: 11. Germline V gene sequence: CDR1 SEHNR, CDR2 FQNEAQ (reference sequence). The CDR3 spans 17 residues.

V is TRBV4-3 and J is TRBJ2-3; 13 bases match TRBD2. Germline loops: CDR1 LGHNA, CDR2 YSLEER. V was clipped by 2 bases and J by 0 bases; unmatched bases: 2. The length of the CDR3 is 17 residues. The CDR3 reads CASSQSGLAGSTDTQYF. For the CDR3, the DNA is TGCGCCAGCAGCCAATCGGGACTAGCGGGGAGCACAGATACGCAGTATTTT.

V and J are TRBV7-2 and TRBJ2-5; 11 bases fit TRBD1. CDR1 is SGHTA and CDR2 is FQGNSA in the germline V gene. Trimming took 1 base from V and 1 from J; bases not matched to a gene: 8. The CDR3 sequence is 18 residues long. The CDR3 protein is CASSLVRSGTGGQETQYF. CDR3 coding DNA: TGTGCCAGCAGCTTAGTTCGGTCGGGGACAGGGGGCCAAGAGACCCAGTACTTC.

The chain links TRBV27 to TRBJ2-3, with a tentative D call TRBD1 (7 bases). Germline V gene data show CDR1 as MNHEY and CDR2 as SMNVEV (reference sequence). The CDR3 is 15 amino acids. V was trimmed by 5 bases and J by 7 bases, leaving 19 bases between them. In DNA, the CDR3 is TGTGCCAGCAGTCCCGGAGGGGGCCCACAATATACGCAGTATTTT. This translates into CASSPGGGPQYTQYF.

The rearrangement joins TRBV12-2 to TRBJ2-5; TRBD1 reflects the table's D call only, with no check against the DNA. TRBV12-2 is marked as a pseudogene. The length of the CDR3 is 17 residues. CDR3 loop: CASRFPGQGAAQETQYF. CDR3 bases: TGTGCAAGTCGCTTCCCCGGCCAGGGGGCCGCCCAAGAGACCCAGTACTTC.

The V call is TRBV19, the J call TRBJ2-2, with 10 bases identical to TRBD1. J lost 6 bases, V lost 9 bases, and 10 bases had no gene match. Germline-derived CDR1 and CDR2 are LNHDA and SQIVND (reference sequence). This CDR3 comprises 15 residues. CDR3: CASLRQGALPGELFF. Written as DNA, the CDR3 is TGTGCCAGCCTTAGACAGGGGGCGCTCCCCGGGGAGCTGTTTTTT.

The rearrangement links TRBV7-9 to TRBJ2-1; 7 nucleotides line up with TRBD1. The trim removed 1 base at V and 3 bases at J, leaving 12 bases unmatched. The germline V gene encodes CDR1 SEHNR and CDR2 FQNEAQ (reference sequence). There are 18 residues in the CDR3. The CDR3 protein is CASSLENPWDSYYNEQFF. CDR3 nucleotide sequence: TGTGCCAGCAGCTTAGAGAACCCCTGGGACAGCTACTACAATGAGCAGTTCTTC.

V usage is TRBV15 and J usage is TRBJ2-2; no firm D call. V was pared by 0 bases and J by 5 bases, with 10 bases between. From germline, CDR1 is LNHNV and CDR2 YYDKDF (reference sequence). This CDR3 has 15 amino acids. The CDR3 spells CATSRDNTITGELFF. CDR3 DNA sequence: TGTGCCACCAGCAGAGACAACACGATAACCGGGGAGCTGTTTTTT.

The rearrangement links TRBV29-1 to TRBJ1-1; D is unresolved. This CDR3 is 11 amino acids long. Germline CDR1 and CDR2: SQVTM and ANQGSEA. The germline V and J ends were trimmed by 4 bases and 4 bases, with 7 bases remaining between them. The CDR3 nucleotides read TGCAGCGTTGGTAGGAGCACTGAAGCTTTCTTT. This encodes CSVGRSTEAFF.

Comment on this clone: A read error may account for a junction end that differs from germline. Other DNA sequences within the sample encode an identical CDR3. The chain joins TRBV29-1 to TRBJ1-1, with 10 bases aligning to TRBD1. This CDR3 spans 15 amino acids. Germline lookup yields CDR1 SQVTM and CDR2 ANQGSEA. The CDR3 DNA reads TGCAGCGTCCCCGGACAGGGGGTTATGAACACTGAAGCTTTCTTC. This translates into CSVPGQGVMNTEAFF.

The chain uses TRBV6-6 and TRBJ2-1; D is uncertain. This CDR3 spans 16 amino acids. Trimming removed 2 bases at V and 5 bases at J, with 16 bases between. Germline V CDR1 and CDR2: MNHNY, SVGAGI (reference sequence). The CDR3 DNA reads as TGTGCCAGCAGTTACAGCCCTAGAAACCTAAACAATGAGCAGTTCTTC. This codes for CASSYSPRNLNNEQFF.

This sequence joins TRBV6-1 and TRBJ2-7, with D possibly matching TRBD1 (6 bases). This CDR3 is 14 amino acids long. From germline, CDR1 is MNHNS and CDR2 SASEGT. The V end was cut by 5 bases, the J end by 1 base, with 12 bases between. The CDR3 spells CASSSGAPSYEQYF. The CDR3 region has the DNA TGTGCCAGCAGTTCAGGGGCCCCATCCTACGAGCAGTACTTC.

This clone has only a few counts. V gene TRBV2 combines with J gene TRBJ2-2; a possible D gene is TRBD1 (6 bases). The V gene lost 5 bases and the J gene lost 6 bases, with 13 bases spanning the gap. CDR1 is SNHLY and CDR2 is FYNNEI in the germline V gene. The CDR3 is 14 amino acids. Written as DNA, the CDR3 is TGTGCCAGCAGTCCACAGGGATCGTCCGGGGAGCTGTTTTTT. Its translation is CASSPQGSSGELFF.

This clone was observed a few times. The V gene is TRBV1, the J gene TRBJ2-4; the table calls TRBD2, which could not be checked here. TRBV1 is a pseudogene segment. The CDR3 is 19 residues long. The CDR3 bases are TGCACCAGCAGCCAAGATAAGTTTTCGGGGAACTTAGCCAAAAACATTCAGTACTTC. It encodes CTSSQDKFSGNLAKNIQYF.

The CDR3 spells CASSLGGEEKLFF. The CDR3 DNA is TGTGCCAGCAGCTTGGGGGGGGAAGAAAAACTGTTTTTT. The chain uses TRBV5-6 and TRBJ1-4, with a possible D match to TRBD1 (5 bases). There are 13 residues in the CDR3. The V end lost 0 bases, the J end lost 8 bases, and 8 bases lay between the germline ends. Germline V gene lookup returns CDR1 SGHDT and CDR2 YYEEEE.

The CDR3 here is CASTWTLSDEQFF. DNA for the CDR3: TGTGCCAGCACTTGGACACTCTCCGATGAGCAGTTCTTC. The chain couples TRBV2 to TRBJ2-1, with a tentative D call TRBD1 (5 bases). The CDR3 extends over 13 amino acids. The germline V gene encodes CDR1 SNHLY and CDR2 FYNNEI. V gave up 7 bases and J gave up 8 bases, with 15 bases separating them.

The chain links TRBV2 to TRBJ1-6; maybe TRBD1 (6 bases). The CDR3 contains 13 residues. Per the germline V gene, CDR1 is SNHLY and CDR2 is FYNNEI. The V end was cut by 5 bases, the J end by 7 bases, with 9 bases between. The CDR3 sequence is CASSFGQNSPLHF. In nucleotides, the CDR3 is TGTGCCAGCAGTTTCGGACAGAATTCACCCCTCCACTTT. Based on the CDR3 plus reference TRBV2 and TRBJ1-6, the full variable domain is EPEVTQTPSHQVTQMGQEVILRCVPISNHLYFYWYRQILGQKVEFLVSFYNNEISEKSEIFDDQFSVERPDGSNFTLKIRSTKLEDSAMYFCASSFGQNSPLHFGNGTRLTVT.

The rearrangement uses TRBV13 and TRBJ2-3; weak D call: TRBD2 (6 bases). The CDR3 covers 15 residues. V lost 5 bases, J lost 4 bases, and 16 bases lay in between. Germline values: CDR1 PRHDT, CDR2 FYEKMQ (reference sequence). CDR3 DNA: TGTGCCAGCAGCCACAAAGGAGGGCCGTCAGATACGCAGTATTTT. Its translation is CASSHKGGPSDTQYF.

The chain recombines TRBV11-3 with TRBJ2-1, with D possibly matching TRBD1 (6 bases). The germline V gene has CDR1 SGHNT and CDR2 YENEEA. The CDR3 is 13 amino acids. V was pared by 3 bases and J by 3 bases, with 6 bases between. This chain's CDR3 is CASSLTGYNEQFF. Here the CDR3 DNA reads TGTGCCAGCAGCTTGACAGGCTACAATGAGCAGTTCTTC.

This clone turned up a few times. The gene calls are TRBV15 and TRBJ2-5; perhaps TRBD2 as D (6 bases). V was shortened by 8 bases and J by 0 bases, with 10 bases between the two germline ends. The germline gives CDR1 LNHNV, CDR2 YYDKDF (reference sequence). The CDR3 runs 13 residues. The CDR3 reads CATEGGNQETQYF. As DNA, the CDR3 is TGTGCCACCGAGGGAGGTAACCAAGAGACCCAGTACTTC. The full variable domain, its missing parts supplied by reference TRBV15 and TRBJ2-5, is DAMVIQNPRYQVTQFGKPVTLSCSQTLNHNVMYWYQQKSSQAPKLLFHYYDKDFNNEADTPDNFQSRRPNTSFCFLDIRSPGLGDTAMYLCATEGGNQETQYFGPGTRLLVL.

This chain links TRBV10-3 with TRBJ2-7, with 7 positions matching TRBD2. Germline V gene sequence: CDR1 ENHRY, CDR2 SYGVKD. The CDR3 is 15 amino acids. The V segment lost 7 bases and the J segment 2 bases; nucleotides outside the gene matches: 11. The CDR3 nucleotides read TGTGCCATCACTAGTGGGGGAGGGAGCCCCTACGAGCAGTACTTC. As protein: CAITSGGGSPYEQYF.

This clone showed up just once. This rearrangement joins TRBV7-2 to TRBJ2-7; 9 bases are shared with TRBD1. Looked up from germline, CDR1 is SGHTA and CDR2 is FQGNSA. Trimming removed 5 bases from V and 3 bases from J; junction bases left unmatched: 8. CDR3 length: 15 amino acids. The CDR3 here is CASSMAGTGFYEQYF. CDR3 in DNA: TGTGCCAGCAGCATGGCCGGGACAGGGTTCTACGAGCAGTACTTC.

V and J are TRBV4-3 and TRBJ1-4; D possibly corresponds to TRBD1 (6 bases). The length of the CDR3 is 18 residues. CDR1 is LGHNA and CDR2 is YSLEER in the germline V gene. V was clipped by 0 bases and J by 6 bases, with 20 bases between them. The CDR3 coding sequence is TGCGCCAGCAGCCAAGATGCAGGGGAGCCTAGTAAGGATGAAAAACTGTTTTTT. Protein: CASSQDAGEPSKDEKLFF.

This chain joins TRBV28 and TRBJ1-2; D not certain. There are 13 residues in the CDR3. Germline V CDR1 and CDR2: MDHEN, SYDVKM. V was shortened by 3 bases and J by 7 bases, with 12 bases between the two germline ends. This CDR3 is CASSFSGSSGYTF. In DNA, the CDR3 is TGTGCCAGCAGTTTTTCGGGTTCTAGTGGCTACACCTTC.